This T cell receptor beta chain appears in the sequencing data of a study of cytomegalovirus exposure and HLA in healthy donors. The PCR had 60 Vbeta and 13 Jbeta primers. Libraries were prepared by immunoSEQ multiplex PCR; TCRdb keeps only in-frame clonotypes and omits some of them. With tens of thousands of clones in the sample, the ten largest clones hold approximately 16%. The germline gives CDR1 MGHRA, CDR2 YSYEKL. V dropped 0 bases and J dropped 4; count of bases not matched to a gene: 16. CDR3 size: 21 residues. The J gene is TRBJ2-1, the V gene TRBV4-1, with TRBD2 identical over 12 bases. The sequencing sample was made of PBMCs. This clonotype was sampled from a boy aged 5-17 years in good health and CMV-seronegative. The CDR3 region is CASSQEGLAGGQGRPYNEQFF. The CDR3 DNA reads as TGCGCCAGCAGCCAAGAGGGGCTAGCGGGAGGGCAGGGGAGACCATACAATGAGCAGTTCTTC.